These T cell receptor beta chains were read from a single sample in a study of blood T cells in healthy people across ages. TCRdb used MiXCR to reprocess the 5' RACE reads, holding one entry per CDR3 protein. The sample lists over 700,000 distinct CDR3 sequences; around 25% were seen once. This sample was shared with a second study, whose subject was T cells of mothers and their children.

The specimen sequenced was blood. The receptors derive from a boy younger than 18 in good health. CDR3s include the opening cysteine and the closing phenylalanine or tryptophan. D genes are given only for firm matches. Part of the rows lack a size; the others show once, few, many or a class for expanded clones.

d_call,clone_size,j_call,v_call,cdr3_aa,cdr3_nt
NA,few,TRBJ2-5,TRBV5-6,CASSSKESWRETQYF,TGTGCCAGCAGCTCGAAGGAGTCTTGGCGAGAGACCCAGTACTTC
TRBD1,NA,TRBJ2-2,TRBV5-1,CASSLTTGMVGELFF,TGCGCCAGCAGCTTGACGACAGGGATGGTCGGGGAGCTGTTTTTT
TRBD1,NA,TRBJ2-5,TRBV12-3/TRBV12-4,CASSSPSDRGKETQYF,TGTGCCAGCAGCTCCCCCTCGGACAGGGGCAAAGAGACCCAGTACTTC
TRBD2,few,TRBJ2-1,TRBV4-2,CASSTSGGPHNEQFF,TGTGCCAGCAGCACTAGCGGGGGACCCCACAATGAGCAGTTCTTC
TRBD1,few,TRBJ2-6,TRBV7-9,CASSQTGLGANVLTF,TGTGCCAGCAGCCAGACAGGGCTAGGGGCCAACGTCCTGACTTTC
NA,many,TRBJ2-7,TRBV7-9,CASSLVQYEQYF,TGTGCCAGCAGCTTAGTTCAATACGAGCAGTACTTC
TRBD1,few,TRBJ1-2,TRBV12-3/TRBV12-4,CASSFSPGQGYYGYTF,TGTGCCAGCAGTTTCTCACCGGGACAGGGGTACTATGGCTACACCTTC
TRBD2,NA,TRBJ2-5,TRBV20-1,CSAPRAGGQETQYF,TGCAGTGCGCCGAGGGCGGGGGGACAAGAGACCCAGTACTTC
NA,NA,TRBJ1-2,TRBV6-6,CASSPPGNGYTF,TGTGCCAGCAGCCCACCCGGTAATGGCTACACCTTC
TRBD2,many,TRBJ2-7,TRBV2,CASRTGGGYEQYF,TGTGCCAGCAGGACGGGGGGAGGGTACGAGCAGTACTTC
NA,NA,TRBJ1-3,TRBV11-2,CASSKWSSGNTIYF,TGTGCCAGCAGTAAATGGAGCTCTGGAAACACCATATATTTT